This T cell receptor (beta chain) stems from a study of T cells in Graves' hyperthyroidism and ophthalmopathy. Study-wide background: Peripheral blood draws took place at initial diagnosis, ahead of any treatment.

TCR beta CDR3 regions were amplified from RNA transcripts. Carried out on the TCR CDR3, a first-round RT-PCR used the HTBI primer set. TCRdb ran MiXCR on the multiplex PCR reads and lists one entry per CDR3 protein. Of approximately 400,000 distinct CDR3 sequences listed, about 15% were seen once; the top ten hold about 20%. A Clinical Activity Score of at least 3, a NOSPECS grade of at least 4 and a duration under 3 months were recorded in the ophthalmopathy patients. Source material for PBMCs was around 10 ml fresh peripheral blood. This clonotype was counted many times. Sequencing was carried out using blood. This clonotype was obtained from a woman in her 30s with Graves' ophthalmopathy.

The DNA for the CDR3 is TGTGCCAGCAGGGACACCCCGCACGAGCAGTACTTC. This gives the protein CASRDTPHEQYF. The V and J genes are TRBV2 and TRBJ2-7; possibly TRBD1 for D (5 bases). Germline V gene lookup returns CDR1 SNHLY and CDR2 FYNNEI. The CDR3 has 12 residues. Trimming removed 6 bases at V and 5 bases at J, with 11 bases between.